This passage covers 28 T cell receptor beta chains from one sample sequenced in a study of early T cells in non-severe SARS-CoV-2 infection. One entry per CDR3 protein, called by TCRdb with MiXCR from the 5' RACE reads. This table has tens of thousands of distinct CDR3 sequences, 12% appearing once. The sequenced sample was whole blood, obtained at baseline. These receptor sequences come from an adult who was a healthcare worker with PCR-confirmed SARS-CoV-2 infection or an uninfected control (not recorded which).

This clonotype turned up a few times. The chain has TRBV7-9 and TRBJ2-7; D ambiguous. CDR1 and CDR2 from the germline V gene are SEHNR and FQNEAQ (reference sequence). The germline V and J ends were trimmed by 3 bases and 0 bases, with 12 bases remaining between them. The CDR3 covers 15 residues. CDR3: CASSFRVPGSYEQYF. In DNA form, the CDR3 reads TGTGCCAGCAGCTTTCGGGTTCCGGGCTCCTACGAGCAGTACTTC.

The chain joins TRBV4-3 to TRBJ2-7; TRBD2 aligns across 13 bases. Per germline, CDR1 LGHNA and CDR2 YSLEER. The ends lost 4 bases at V and 7 bases at J; junction bases unmatched: 7. This CDR3 contains 15 residues. Here the CDR3 DNA reads TGCGCCAGCAGCCCTGGACTAGCGGGAGCCACGGAGCAGTACTTC. Translating it yields CASSPGLAGATEQYF.

This clonotype was seen a few times. The rearrangement links TRBV6-2 or TRBV6-3 to TRBJ1-5; D is perhaps TRBD1 (5 bases). Germline CDR1 reads MNHEY; CDR2 reads SVGEGT. The CDR3 spans 13 residues. Deletions cut 4 bases from V and 7 bases from J, with 11 bases between. The CDR3 sequence is CASSSLGGQPQHF. Here the CDR3 DNA reads TGTGCCAGCAGTTCCCTGGGGGGACAGCCCCAGCATTTT.

This clonotype was detected ten times or more. The chain combines TRBV11-2 with TRBJ2-3; 7 positions agree with TRBD1. Germline values: CDR1 SGHAT, CDR2 FQNNGV. The CDR3 is 16 residues long. J gave up 3 bases and V 5 bases, and 11 bases lay outside the gene matches. Here the CDR3 reads CASSTTGQVLTDTQYF. The CDR3 nucleotides are TGTGCCAGCAGCACCACTGGACAGGTTCTAACAGATACGCAGTATTTT.

This clonotype was recorded at least ten times. The CDR3 DNA sequence: TGTGCCAGCAGTGCCGACAGCAGCCCCTACGAGCAGTACTTC. It translates to CASSADSSPYEQYF. The chain carries TRBV6-1 and TRBJ2-7, with D maybe TRBD1 (5 bases). The CDR3 sequence is 14 residues long. The germline gives CDR1 MNHNS, CDR2 SASEGT. Trimming took off 4 bases at V and 2 bases at J, with 12 bases between the two ends.

This chain connects TRBV6-2 or TRBV6-3 to TRBJ1-1; no reliable D call. The germline V gene encodes CDR1 MNHEY and CDR2 SVGEGT. This CDR3 comprises 15 residues. V lost 1 base and J 3 bases, leaving 12 bases between the germline ends. CDR3 residues: CASSYWATGYTEAFF. As DNA, the CDR3 is TGTGCCAGCAGTTACTGGGCCACGGGGTACACTGAAGCTTTCTTT.

In its sample, this clonotype was seen a few times. J is TRBJ1-1 and V is TRBV7-9; no definite D call. The CDR3 has 14 amino acids. Germline CDR1 SEHNR, CDR2 FQNEAQ (reference sequence). V lost 3 bases and J lost 0, with 8 bases in between. The CDR3 nucleotides read TGTGCCAGCAGCTTTTTGCAGGTGAACACTGAAGCTTTCTTT. It translates to CASSFLQVNTEAFF. The whole variable domain, remainder taken from reference TRBV7-9 and TRBJ1-1, is DTGVSQNPRHKITKRGQNVTFRCDPISEHNRLYWYRQTLGQGPEFLTYFQNEAQLEKSRLLSDRFSAERPKGSFSTLEIQRTEQGDSAMYLCASSFLQVNTEAFFGQGTRLTVV.

This clonotype was counted many times. The rearrangement uses TRBV7-2 and TRBJ2-3, with D unclear. The CDR3 length is 14 residues. The V end lost 1 base, the J end lost 4 bases, and 9 bases lay between the germline ends. Germline CDR1 reads SGHTA; CDR2 reads FQGNSA. The CDR3 nucleotides are TGTGCCAGCAGCTTAGGACGGTCCCCAGATACGCAGTATTTT. This sequence encodes CASSLGRSPDTQYF.

The J gene is TRBJ2-7, the V gene TRBV28; D tentatively fits TRBD1 or TRBD2 (5 bases each). V was clipped by 6 bases and J by 2 bases, with 17 bases between them. This CDR3 region has 15 residues. Germline CDR1 reads MDHEN; CDR2 reads SYDVKM. The chain's CDR3 is CASSPPGPQAYEQYF. The CDR3, as DNA: TGTGCCAGCAGCCCACCGGGACCACAAGCCTACGAGCAGTACTTC.

The rearrangement links TRBV3-1 to TRBJ2-7; 9 nucleotides align to TRBD2. The CDR3 covers 16 residues. V dropped 1 base and J dropped 1; count of bases not matched to a gene: 5. The germline V gene encodes CDR1 LGHDT and CDR2 YNNKEL (reference sequence). CDR3 in amino acids: CASSQGRAGGSYEQYF. The CDR3 DNA reads TGTGCCAGCAGCCAAGGCAGAGCGGGAGGTTCCTACGAGCAGTACTTC.

Only a few counts were recorded for this clonotype. This chain links TRBV5-1 with TRBJ2-7, with D hard to call. Germline CDR1 reads SGHRS; CDR2 reads YFSETQ. V was clipped by 4 bases and J by 2 bases, with 13 bases between them. This CDR3 is built from 14 residues. The CDR3 region is CASSPLGIPYEQYF. The CDR3 nucleotides read TGCGCCAGCAGCCCACTGGGGATTCCCTACGAGCAGTACTTC.

V usage is TRBV7-3 and J usage is TRBJ2-2, with 13 positions matching TRBD2. The V gene end was trimmed by 4 bases and the J gene end by 4 bases; junction bases not matched to a gene: 3. Germline CDR1 and CDR2: SGHTA and FQGTGA. The CDR3 length is 16 residues. DNA of the CDR3: TGTGCCAGCAGCTCTCGGACTAGCGGGAGCACCGGGGAGCTGTTTTTT. The encoded protein is CASSSRTSGSTGELFF.

This clonotype was detected only a few times. J is TRBJ1-3 and V is TRBV11-2; no firm D call. This CDR3 is 13 amino acids long. Germline loops: CDR1 SGHAT, CDR2 FQNNGV. Trimming removed 4 bases at V and 0 bases at J, with 4 bases between. The CDR3 nucleotides read TGTGCCAGCAGCTCCAACTCTGGAAACACCATATATTTT. Translation gives CASSSNSGNTIYF.

This clonotype was seen only a few times. This sequence joins TRBV29-1 and TRBJ1-2; the D is unclear. Germline CDR1 reads SQVTM; CDR2 reads ANQGSEA. Trimming pared 0 bases from V and 2 bases from J, leaving 10 bases between. The CDR3 has 14 amino acids. CDR3 bases: TGCAGCGTTGAAGACACAGCACTAAACTATGGCTACACCTTC. It codes for CSVEDTALNYGYTF.

This clonotype was seen only a few times. The chain combines TRBV10-3 with TRBJ2-1, with 11 bases fitting TRBD2. Trimming removed 11 bases from V and 7 bases from J; junction bases left unmatched: 7. Germline values: CDR1 ENHRY, CDR2 SYGVKD. This CDR3 region has 13 residues. This CDR3 reads CALLAGEGNEQFF. The CDR3 DNA is TGTGCCTTACTAGCGGGAGAGGGAAATGAGCAGTTCTTC.

The sample holds a few counts of this clonotype. This sequence joins TRBV7-2 and TRBJ2-5, with TRBD1 identical over 8 bases. The CDR3 covers 15 residues. The V gene end was trimmed by 5 bases and the J gene end by 5 bases; junction bases not matched to a gene: 10. The V gene's germline CDR1 is SGHTA and CDR2 FQGNSA. This chain's CDR3 is CASSPHRGSGETQYF. CDR3 in DNA: TGTGCCAGCAGCCCACACAGGGGGTCGGGTGAGACCCAGTACTTC.

This clonotype occurred a few times. The chain couples TRBV15 to TRBJ1-6; no clear D. From germline, CDR1 is LNHNV and CDR2 YYDKDF (reference sequence). V was cut by 0 bases and J by 7 bases, with 7 bases left in between. The CDR3 extends over 14 amino acids. Here the CDR3 reads CATSRDQQNSPLHF. CDR3 coding DNA: TGTGCCACCAGCAGAGATCAACAGAATTCACCCCTCCACTTT. Together with reference TRBV15 and TRBJ1-6, the CDR3 gives the full variable domain: DAMVIQNPRYQVTQFGKPVTLSCSQTLNHNVMYWYQQKSSQAPKLLFHYYDKDFNNEADTPDNFQSRRPNTSFCFLDIRSPGLGDTAMYLCATSRDQQNSPLHFGNGTRLTVT.

The chain links TRBV20-1 to TRBJ2-1, with D possibly being TRBD1 or TRBD2 (5 bases each). The V end lost 3 bases, the J end lost 6 bases, and 15 bases lay between the germline ends. The CDR3 consists of 14 residues. CDR1 is DFQATT, CDR2 SNEGSKA, per germline (reference sequence). The CDR3 DNA sequence: TGCAGTGCTAGGGCCCAGGGACGGTTCAATGAGCAGTTCTTC. This encodes CSARAQGRFNEQFF.

The sample holds a few counts of this clonotype. The genes are TRBV7-6 and TRBJ2-1; no firm D call. The germline V gene has CDR1 SGHVS and CDR2 FNYEAQ. V was shortened by 5 bases and J by 8 bases, with 10 bases between the two germline ends. The CDR3 sequence is 12 residues long. The CDR3 DNA reads as TGTGCCAGCAGCCAAGTCGCACATGAGCAGTTCTTC. It specifies CASSQVAHEQFF.

The J gene is TRBJ2-5, the V gene TRBV29-1; the D gene could be TRBD1 or TRBD2 (5 bases each). Germline V gives CDR1 SQVTM, CDR2 ANQGSEA. The CDR3 contains 18 residues. Trimming pared 2 bases from V and 1 base from J, leaving 23 bases between. The CDR3 is CSVERKSGRTVPQETQYF. The CDR3 coding sequence is TGCAGCGTTGAACGAAAATCGGGGCGGACCGTTCCCCAAGAGACCCAGTACTTC.

This sequence joins TRBV5-1 and TRBJ2-2; D could derive from TRBD1 or TRBD2 (6 bases each). This CDR3 region has 16 residues. V lost 3 bases and J lost 5, with 17 bases in between. Germline CDR1 reads SGHRS; CDR2 reads YFSETQ. As DNA, the CDR3 is TGCGCCAGCAGCTACCGCTCCGCGGGACAAACCGGGGAGCTGTTTTTT. It is translated as CASSYRSAGQTGELFF.

DNA for the CDR3: TGTGCCTCAGGGACGGAGAACACCGGGGAGCTGTTTTTT. It specifies CASGTENTGELFF. The genes are TRBV10-3 and TRBJ2-2, with D tentatively TRBD1 or TRBD2 (5 bases each). CDR3 length equals 13 residues. The germline V gene has CDR1 ENHRY and CDR2 SYGVKD. The V end lost 11 bases, the J end lost 1 base, and 11 bases lay between the germline ends.

This chain links TRBV10-2 with TRBJ2-7; the D gene could be TRBD1 or TRBD2 (6 bases each). The CDR3 length is 15 residues. CDR1 is WSHSY and CDR2 is SAAADI in the germline V gene. Trimming removed 7 bases from V and 9 bases from J, with 25 bases in between. The CDR3 here is CASIGWGAPVHGQYF. The CDR3 DNA sequence: TGCGCCAGCATAGGGTGGGGGGCTCCCGTCCACGGGCAGTACTTC.

J is TRBJ2-7 and V is TRBV29-1; 7 bases are a match to TRBD2. CDR3 length: 14 residues. V lost 4 bases to trimming and J lost 2 bases; unmatched junction nucleotides: 8. The germline CDR1 and CDR2 sequences are SQVTM and ANQGSEA. The CDR3 DNA reads as TGCAGCGTTGCCCAATGGACTAGGCCCTACGAGCAGTACTTC. It codes for CSVAQWTRPYEQYF.

The gene calls are TRBV6-4 and TRBJ1-1; the D is unclear. Trimming removed 11 bases at V and 4 bases at J, with 14 bases between. CDR1 and CDR2 (germline): MRHNA, SNTAGT. The CDR3 has 12 amino acids. The CDR3 bases are TGTGCCCTCCATCACATCGGCACTGAAGCTTTCTTT. Translation gives CALHHIGTEAFF.

This clonotype was counted between two and nine times. The chain recombines TRBV29-1 with TRBJ1-1; D unclear. Trimming cost V 6 bases and J 1 base, with 9 bases left between them. The CDR3 runs to 12 residues. Germline V lookup: CDR1 SQVTM, CDR2 ANQGSEA. CDR3 nucleotide sequence: TGCAGCGTCCTGATAGAGAACACTGAAGCTTTCTTT. This codes for CSVLIENTEAFF.

This clonotype has ten or more counts. The chain is built from TRBV20-1 and TRBJ2-1; 11 positions agree with TRBD2. CDR3 length: 14 amino acids. Per the germline V gene, CDR1 is DFQATT and CDR2 is SNEGSKA (reference sequence). V was clipped by 8 bases and J by 6 bases; unmatched bases: 9. The CDR3 spells CSTEFGTSGNEQFF. In DNA form, the CDR3 reads TGCAGTACGGAGTTCGGGACTAGCGGCAATGAGCAGTTCTTC.

This clonotype is judged medium-sized (0.01 to 0.1%). The chain employs TRBV7-8 and TRBJ2-5, with D possibly called TRBD1 or TRBD2 (6 bases each). The V and J ends lost 1 base and 2 bases respectively, with 14 bases between them. The V gene's germline CDR1 is SGHVS and CDR2 FQNEAQ. CDR3 length equals 16 residues. DNA for the CDR3: TGTGCCAGCAGCTTAGTGTACGGGGGCCAGCAAGAGACCCAGTACTTC. Translated, it gives CASSLVYGGQQETQYF.